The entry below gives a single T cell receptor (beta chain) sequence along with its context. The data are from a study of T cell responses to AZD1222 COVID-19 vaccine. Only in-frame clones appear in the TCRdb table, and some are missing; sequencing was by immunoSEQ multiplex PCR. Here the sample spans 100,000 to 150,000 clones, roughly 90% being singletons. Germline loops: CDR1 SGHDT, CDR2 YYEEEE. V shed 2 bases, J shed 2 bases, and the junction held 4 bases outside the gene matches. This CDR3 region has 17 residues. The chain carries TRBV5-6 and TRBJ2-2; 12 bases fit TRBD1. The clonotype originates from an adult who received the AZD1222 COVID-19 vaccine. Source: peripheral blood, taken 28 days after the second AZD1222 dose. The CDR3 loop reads CASSFGTGGRNTGELFF. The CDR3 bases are TGTGCCAGCAGCTTCGGGACAGGGGGCCGTAACACCGGGGAGCTGTTTTTT.